This is a list of T cell receptor beta chains from one sample in a study of T-cell memory formation after mild COVID-19. TCRdb re-derived calls from the 5' RACE reads in MiXCR, one entry per CDR3 protein. The table includes about 250,000 distinct CDR3 sequences, roughly 18% detected once. Specimen: PBMCs or a T cell subset sorted from them (not recorded which). The receptors derive from a man aged 18 to 30 who had mild COVID-19 (a few samples of this study predate the infection). Cell type and time point are not known. The CDR3 runs from the conserved cysteine through the conserved F or W.

CDR3 protein: CASSKGPFGKAFF
V gene: TRBV27
J gene: TRBJ1-1
CDR3 length: 13

CDR3 protein: CATSDHSTDTQYF
V gene: TRBV12-3/TRBV12-4
J gene: TRBJ2-3
CDR3 length: 13

CDR3 protein: CSASRGGAKPQHF
V gene: TRBV20-1
J gene: TRBJ1-5
CDR3 length: 13

CDR3 protein: CASNWGGQNTEAFF
V gene: TRBV5-1
J gene: TRBJ1-1
CDR3 length: 14

CDR3 protein: CSAPRDRGGEQFF
V gene: TRBV20-1
J gene: TRBJ2-1
CDR3 length: 13

CDR3 protein: CASSFNRDSYGYTF
V gene: TRBV27
J gene: TRBJ1-2
CDR3 length: 14

CDR3 protein: CASRNRPIGGDIQYF
V gene: TRBV12-3/TRBV12-4
J gene: TRBJ2-4
CDR3 length: 15

CDR3 protein: CSAMTYGYTF
V gene: TRBV20-1
J gene: TRBJ1-2
CDR3 length: 10

CDR3 protein: CASSFVGIDTQYF
V gene: TRBV11-2
J gene: TRBJ2-3
CDR3 length: 13

CDR3 protein: CASRGQGTPNYGYTF
V gene: TRBV12-3/TRBV12-4
J gene: TRBJ1-2
CDR3 length: 15

CDR3 protein: CASSLERLGSFDPNGYTF
V gene: TRBV7-8
J gene: TRBJ1-2
CDR3 length: 18

CDR3 protein: CASRDSGTYEQYF
V gene: TRBV2
J gene: TRBJ2-7
CDR3 length: 13

CDR3 protein: CASSLASAESNQPQHF
V gene: TRBV7-6
J gene: TRBJ1-5
CDR3 length: 16

CDR3 protein: CASSVGRGLEEQYF
V gene: TRBV6-6
J gene: TRBJ2-7
CDR3 length: 14

CDR3 protein: CASSRWGENEQYF
V gene: TRBV3-1
J gene: TRBJ2-7
CDR3 length: 13

CDR3 protein: CASSPTYNSPLHF
V gene: TRBV5-1
J gene: TRBJ1-6
CDR3 length: 13

CDR3 protein: CAISESGLSDTQYF
V gene: TRBV10-3
J gene: TRBJ2-3
CDR3 length: 14

CDR3 protein: CASSVRGGLPAGELFF
V gene: TRBV10-2
J gene: TRBJ2-2
CDR3 length: 16

CDR3 protein: CASSQTGQATDTQYF
V gene: TRBV4-1
J gene: TRBJ2-3
CDR3 length: 15

CDR3 protein: CATSVVRTPGANVLTF
V gene: TRBV24-1
J gene: TRBJ2-6
CDR3 length: 16

CDR3 protein: CASTLEARETQYF
V gene: TRBV5-1
J gene: TRBJ2-5
CDR3 length: 13

CDR3 protein: CASISGLIPEGETQYF
V gene: TRBV6-2/TRBV6-3
J gene: TRBJ2-5
CDR3 length: 16